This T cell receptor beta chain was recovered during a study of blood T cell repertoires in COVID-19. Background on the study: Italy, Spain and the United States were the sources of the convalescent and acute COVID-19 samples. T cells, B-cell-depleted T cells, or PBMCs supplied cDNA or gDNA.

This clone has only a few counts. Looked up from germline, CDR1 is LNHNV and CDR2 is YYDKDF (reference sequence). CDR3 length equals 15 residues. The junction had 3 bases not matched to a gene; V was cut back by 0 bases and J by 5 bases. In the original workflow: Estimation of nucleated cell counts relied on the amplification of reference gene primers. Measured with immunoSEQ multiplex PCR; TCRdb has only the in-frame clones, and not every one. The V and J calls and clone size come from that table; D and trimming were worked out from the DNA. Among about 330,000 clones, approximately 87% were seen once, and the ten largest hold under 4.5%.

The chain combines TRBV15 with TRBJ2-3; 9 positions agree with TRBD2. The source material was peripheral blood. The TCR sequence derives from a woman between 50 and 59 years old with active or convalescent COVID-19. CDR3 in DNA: TGTGCCACCAGCAGAGAGGCGGGAGGGGGAGATACGCAGTATTTT. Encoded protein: CATSREAGGGDTQYF.